The 8 T cell receptor beta chains below were found in one sample sequenced in a study of control samples from healthy donors and cancer patients (dated by TCRdb to about 2020). The library was generated by the immunoSEQ multiplex PCR assay. TCRdb limited this immuneACCESS table to in-frame rearrangements with V and J called. A share of clones is missing; checked studies link under half to unresolved V genes, and the rest is unexplained. This sample lists around 250,000 clones; about 80% were detected once. The biggest ten clones account for 13% of the sample. Specimen: PBMCs. The receptors shown here come from a woman aged 60-75 years with lung cancer.

The V and J genes are TRBV6-1 and TRBJ1-5, with D tentatively TRBD1 (6 bases). V dropped 1 base and J dropped 6 bases, with 13 bases sitting between them. Germline-derived CDR1 and CDR2 are MNHNS and SASEGT. The CDR3 totals 15 residues. CDR3 amino acids: CASSEGTVRRQPQHF. CDR3 sequence (DNA): TGTGCCAGCAGTGAAGGGACAGTTCGCCGTCAGCCCCAGCATTTT.

The chain combines TRBV19 with TRBJ2-6; D remains unclear. The CDR3 extends over 15 amino acids. Trimming stripped 3 bases from V and 0 bases from J, with 6 bases between. CDR1 and CDR2 (germline): LNHDA, SQIVND (reference sequence). CDR3 amino acids: CASSITHSGANVLTF. The DNA for the CDR3 is TGTGCCAGTAGTATTACACACTCTGGGGCCAACGTCCTGACTTTC.

V is TRBV11-2 and J is TRBJ2-3, with D perhaps being TRBD1 or TRBD2 (6 bases each). Trimming removed 0 bases from V and 3 bases from J, with 10 bases in between. In germline, CDR1 is SGHAT, CDR2 FQNNGV. CDR3 length: 15 residues. The chain's CDR3 is CASSLEEGTTDTQYF. The DNA of the CDR3 is TGTGCCAGCAGCTTAGAGGAGGGGACAACAGATACGCAGTATTTT.

The chain uses TRBV6-2 or TRBV6-3 and TRBJ1-6, with 8 bases that match TRBD1. The CDR3 is made up of 15 amino acids. Germline loops: CDR1 MNHEY, CDR2 SVGEGT. J gave up 9 bases and V 4 bases, and 8 bases lay outside the gene matches. CDR3: CASSSGQGWSSPLHF. Written as DNA, the CDR3 is TGTGCCAGCAGTTCCGGACAGGGTTGGAGTTCACCCCTCCACTTT.

V usage is TRBV30 and J usage is TRBJ2-1; D ambiguous. CDR1 is GTSNPN, CDR2 SVGIG, per germline (reference sequence). This CDR3 is built from 15 residues. V was trimmed by 0 bases and J by 0 bases, leaving 9 bases between them. For the CDR3, the DNA is TGTGCCTGGAGTGTCCCGGGTAGCTCCTACAATGAGCAGTTCTTC. Residues: CAWSVPGSSYNEQFF.

The chain couples TRBV9 to TRBJ1-4; the D gene is possibly TRBD1 (5 bases). Germline loops: CDR1 SGDLS, CDR2 YYNGEE. The CDR3 has 16 residues. Trimming removed 7 bases from V and 4 bases from J, with 20 bases in between. The CDR3 sequence is CASGGCAKGSNEKLFF. CDR3 sequence (DNA): TGTGCCAGCGGGGGGTGTGCAAAGGGAAGTAATGAAAAACTGTTTTTT.

By frequency in the sample, this clone is medium-sized (0.01 to 0.1%). This rearrangement joins TRBV7-9 to TRBJ1-4; D ambiguous. Germline-derived CDR1 and CDR2 are SEHNR and FQNEAQ (reference sequence). The CDR3 consists of 14 residues. Trimming removed 0 bases at V and 5 bases at J, with 7 bases between. CDR3 sequence: CASSLAGTNEKLFF. CDR3 coding DNA: TGTGCCAGCAGCTTAGCTGGAACGAATGAAAAACTGTTTTTT.

This clone was counted a single time. The chain couples TRBV9 to TRBJ2-5; D is possibly TRBD1 (5 bases). CDR3 length equals 16 residues. Germline V CDR1 and CDR2: SGDLS, YYNGEE. V was shortened by 0 bases and J by 3 bases, with 15 bases between the two germline ends. CDR3 nucleotides: TGTGCCAGCAGCGTAGGGGCAGGGTCGGTAGAAGAGACCCAGTACTTC. It yields the protein CASSVGAGSVEETQYF.